This TCR beta chain derives from a study of blood T cell repertoires in COVID-19. Study at large: The United States, Italy and Spain were the sources of the acute and convalescent COVID-19 samples. PBMCs, B-cell-depleted T cells, or T cells provided the cDNA or gDNA that made up the material.

The germline V gene encodes CDR1 MNHEY and CDR2 SVGEGT. CDR3 length: 19 amino acids. Trimming took 4 bases from V and 0 from J; bases not matched to a gene: 13. Generated by immunoSEQ multiplex PCR, the TCRdb table keeps only in-frame clones and is missing some. The sample includes hundreds of thousands of clones, around nine tenths of them seen just once. Sequencing input: peripheral blood. The sequence came from a woman younger than 35 who had recovered from COVID-19. The chain recombines TRBV6-2 or TRBV6-3 with TRBJ1-5; 9 bases are a match to TRBD1. The CDR3 DNA reads TGTGCCAGCAGTTCCCTTCGACAGGGGGGCACCTATAGCAATCAGCCCCAGCATTTT. Residues: CASSSLRQGGTYSNQPQHF.